The entry below gives a single TCR beta chain sequence along with its context. This sample was included in a study of blood T cell repertoires in COVID-19. The CDR3 runs to 15 residues. V was trimmed by 6 bases and J by 1 base, leaving 15 bases between them. Germline V CDR1 and CDR2: MNHEY, SVGAGI. TCRdb's copy holds only in-frame clones and misses some; the assay was immunoSEQ multiplex PCR. The table shows 250,000 to 300,000 clones, with roughly 90% occurring only once. The rearrangement links TRBV6-5 to TRBJ2-5, with a weak D call TRBD1 (6 bases). The receptor comes from a woman in her twenties or thirties with COVID-19, enrolled during active disease. Sequencing was performed on peripheral blood. This CDR3 is CASSLQSGAQETQYF. As DNA, the CDR3 is TGTGCCAGCAGCCTACAGTCAGGGGCCCAAGAGACCCAGTACTTC.